Listed below are T cell receptor beta chains from one sample, sequenced in a study of blood T cell repertoires in COVID-19. The assay was immunoSEQ multiplex PCR, and TCRdb's table has in-frame clones only and misses some. The sample comprises around 400,000 clones, over 75% of which are singletons, and about 1.5% rests with the top ten. The sequenced material came from PBMCs or T cells enriched from blood (not recorded which). The receptors were gathered from a woman in her late teens or twenties who had been exposed to COVID-19. Both conserved end residues are part of each CDR3. Each record gives: V gene, clone size, D gene, J gene, CDR3 protein, CDR3 DNA. A D gene is named only where the DNA matches it firmly. Clone sizes are given selectively: once, few, many, or a class where the clone is expanded.

>TRBV23-1|.|TRBD1|TRBJ2-5
CASTGQGRETQYF
TGCGCCAGCACCGGACAGGGCCGGGAGACCCAGTACTTC
>TRBV11-2|.|TRBD2|TRBJ2-1
CASSRPGLAGGGGEQFF
TGTGCCAGCAGCCGACCGGGACTAGCGGGGGGAGGAGGTGAGCAGTTCTTC
>TRBV4-1|.|.|TRBJ2-5
CASSSRGTQYF
TGCGCCAGCAGTTCACGGGGGACCCAGTACTTC
>TRBV5-1|.|.|TRBJ1-4
CASSSGTGEKLFF
TGCGCCAGCAGTTCGGGAACGGGAGAAAAACTGTTTTTT
>TRBV14|few|.|TRBJ2-7
CASSQDSGGSLSYEQYF
TGTGCCAGCAGCCAAGATAGTGGGGGCTCCCTCTCCTACGAGCAGTACTTC
>TRBV5-4|.|TRBD2|TRBJ2-7
CASSGPGLAGAGNEQYF
TGTGCCAGCAGCGGGCCGGGACTAGCGGGAGCAGGCAACGAGCAGTACTTC
>TRBV7-2|.|.|TRBJ2-1
CASSSKFSGNEQFF
TGTGCCAGCAGCTCGAAGTTCAGTGGTAATGAGCAGTTCTTC
>TRBV12-3/TRBV12-4|.|.|TRBJ2-1
CASSQDREQFF
TGTGCCAGCAGCCAAGACAGGGAGCAGTTCTTC
>TRBV12-3/TRBV12-4|.|.|TRBJ1-2
CASSSQGGYTF
TGTGCCAGCAGTTCTCAGGGAGGCTACACCTTC
>TRBV5-1|.|TRBD1|TRBJ2-1
CASGESGTVNEQFF
TGCGCCAGCGGAGAATCCGGGACAGTCAATGAGCAGTTCTTC
>TRBV28|.|TRBD1|TRBJ1-6
CASSPPGGNSPLHF
TGTGCCAGCAGTCCCCCAGGGGGGAATTCACCCCTCCACTTT
>TRBV4-2|.|.|TRBJ1-4
CASSQGGIRGFGKLFF
TGTGCCAGCAGCCAAGGGGGGATTCGGGGGTTCGGAAAACTGTTTTTT
>TRBV7-2|.|.|TRBJ1-2
CASSPGRGYGYTF
TGTGCCAGCAGCCCCGGCCGGGGGTATGGCTACACCTTC
>TRBV5-4|.|TRBD1|TRBJ1-1
CASSWTGDDTEAFF
TGTGCCAGCAGCTGGACAGGGGATGACACTGAAGCTTTCTTT
>TRBV2|once|.|TRBJ1-6
CASSLRRNNSPLHF
TGTGCCAGCAGTCTGCGCAGGAATAATTCACCCCTCCACTTT